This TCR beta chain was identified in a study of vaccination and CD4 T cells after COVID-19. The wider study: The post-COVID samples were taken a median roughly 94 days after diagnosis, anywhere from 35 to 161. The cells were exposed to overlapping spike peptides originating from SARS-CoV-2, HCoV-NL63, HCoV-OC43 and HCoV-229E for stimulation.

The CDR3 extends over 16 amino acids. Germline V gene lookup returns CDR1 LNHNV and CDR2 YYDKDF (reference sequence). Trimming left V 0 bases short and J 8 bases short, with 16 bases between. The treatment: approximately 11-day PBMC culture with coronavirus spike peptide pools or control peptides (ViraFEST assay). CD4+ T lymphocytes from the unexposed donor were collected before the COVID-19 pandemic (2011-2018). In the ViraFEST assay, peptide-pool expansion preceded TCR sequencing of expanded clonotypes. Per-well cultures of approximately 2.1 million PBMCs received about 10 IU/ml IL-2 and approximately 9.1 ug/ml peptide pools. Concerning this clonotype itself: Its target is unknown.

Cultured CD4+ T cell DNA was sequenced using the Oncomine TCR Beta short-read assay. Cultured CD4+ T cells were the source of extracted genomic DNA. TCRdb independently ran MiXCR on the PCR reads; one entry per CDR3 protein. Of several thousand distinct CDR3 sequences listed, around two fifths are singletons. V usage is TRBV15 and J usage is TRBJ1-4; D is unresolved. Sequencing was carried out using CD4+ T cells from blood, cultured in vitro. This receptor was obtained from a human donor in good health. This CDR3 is CATSRDNKVIGEKLFF. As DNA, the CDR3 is TGTGCCACCAGCAGAGATAATAAGGTGATAGGGGAAAAACTGTTTTTT.